The clone carrying this T cell receptor beta chain showed up just once. Its antigen is still unknown. The CDR3 has 13 residues. The V and J ends lost 2 bases and 6 bases, in that order; junction bases with no gene match: 3. CDR1 and CDR2 from the germline V gene are MDHEN and SYDVKM. This record comes from a study of cytomegalovirus exposure and HLA in healthy donors. 60 Vbeta and 13 Jbeta primers were used in PCR. TCRdb's copy holds only in-frame clones and misses some; the assay was immunoSEQ multiplex PCR. The sample yields some 150,000 clones, approximately 70% seen once. Overall study results and limits: For presence/absence analyses, sequencing depth was assumed to be roughly uniform across donors.

The J gene is TRBJ1-2, the V gene TRBV28; 7 bases line up with TRBD1. The sequence came from a woman between 55 and 75 years old in good health and CMV-seropositive. The sequenced material came from PBMCs. In DNA, the CDR3 is TGTGCCAGCAGTTTAAGACAGGGTCATGGCTACACCTTC. This gives the protein CASSLRQGHGYTF.